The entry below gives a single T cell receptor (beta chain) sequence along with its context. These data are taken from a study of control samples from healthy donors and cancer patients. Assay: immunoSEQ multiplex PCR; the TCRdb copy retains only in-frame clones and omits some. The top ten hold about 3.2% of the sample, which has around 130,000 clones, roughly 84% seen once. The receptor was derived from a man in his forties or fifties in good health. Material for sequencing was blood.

The CDR3 is CASSLAPTGTSKTQYF. In nucleotides, the CDR3 is TGCGCCAGCAGCTTGGCTCCGACCGGGACTAGCAAGACCCAGTACTTC. The rearrangement joins TRBV5-1 to TRBJ2-5, with 9 bases that match TRBD2. Germline lookup yields CDR1 SGHRS and CDR2 YFSETQ. The junction had 9 bases not matched to a gene; V was cut back by 0 bases and J by 6 bases. CDR3 size: 16 residues.